This TCR beta chain was profiled in a study of cytomegalovirus exposure and HLA in healthy donors (dated by TCRdb to the late 2010s). About the study as a whole: According to an earlier analysis of 450 to 650 of the donors, about 179 million T cells yielded approximately 120 million unique TCR beta sequences and 276 Gb of sequence data. The genetic ancestry cluster associated with self-reported Caucasian donors included about 81% of the roughly 400 genotyped donors. Donor age, sex, ethnicity and CMV serostatus were compiled together with the repertoire data. The study combined high-throughput TCR immunosequencing, statistical association of individual TCRs with disease status, and machine learning to predict cytomegalovirus infection status. To study patterns of TCR occurrence, a later analysis re-analyzed previously published TCR beta repertoires from 700 or so donors and added high-resolution HLA genotyping. All discovery cohort repertoires had been generated on a single sequencing platform. Among around 400 genotyped donors of the cohort, an average of roughly 240,000 unique TCR beta nucleotide sequences were sequenced per donor, roughly 20% of them non-productive. The later analysis used no new phenotypic data to find candidate immune exposures, relying instead on TCR beta sequences and their occurrence across donors. Approximately 300 gigabases of sequencing data and around 80 million unique TCR sequences made up an early release that covered about 640 HLA-typed donors. A later genetic analysis took genome-wide SNP genotypes for about 65% of the roughly 670 donors and used that subset as a discovery cohort. The study was designed to test whether signatures of past pathogen exposure could be identified by cataloging public T cell receptors. In an earlier analysis of 500 to 650 of the donors, high-throughput TCR beta sequencing was used to judge whether each TCR beta V gene segment behaved as functional or pseudogenic. Class I and class II HLA loci were covered by the typing at four-digit resolution. The study used immunosequencing to profile the T cell repertoires of 670 or so subjects and linked those repertoires to cytomegalovirus serostatus. A separate validation cohort of roughly 120 different subjects was used in addition to the roughly 700-subject first cohort. Typing coverage varied by locus: roughly 629-640 donors for A, B, C, DRB1 and DQB1; approximately 520 for DQA1; approximately 610 for DPA1; roughly 450 for DPB1. Because of strong linkage in the cohort, five DR-DQ haplotypes were treated as single units for association and clustering. The research as a whole found: Only TCR beta chains were sequenced in this cohort, and the absence of alpha or paired-chain data limited detectable features. Across donors, most TCR sequences were observed very rarely, whereas some public TCRs were present in many individuals. A later analysis found that TCR association rates varied across HLA loci, with DRB1 alleles showing the most associated TCRs and HLA-C alleles the fewest. Broadly in line with IMGT annotations, most TCR beta V segments showed up in productive rearrangements about 90% or about 30% of the time in an earlier analysis of 450 to 750 of the donors. A further reported finding was that TCR beta sequences accurately predicted the HLA-A and HLA-B alleles for most subjects in the first cohort. Because counts were too low, some 17 rarely observed V segments, including chromosome 9 orphons, were excluded from the earlier analysis of several hundred of the donors. The classifier was reported to diagnose cytomegalovirus status with high specificity and sensitivity in both the original and validation cohorts. The study listed 150 to 200 TCR beta chains as associated with cytomegalovirus. A later analysis found that most CMV-associated TCR beta chains appeared HLA-restricted, with HLA associations seemingly driven largely by CMV exposure. Because HLA typing was missing for some donors at each locus, association tests included only the typed subset. A later analysis associated 15,000 or so TCR beta sequences with specific HLA alleles at a false discovery rate of 0.05. The authors suggested that the approach could potentially be extended to other disease states and immunological phenotypes. Presence/absence analyses assumed roughly uniform sequencing depth across donors, an assumption that may not hold. A later analysis reported that several top co-occurrence clusters appeared linked to parvovirus B19, influenza, CMV and Epstein-Barr virus. Assigning TCR associations to individual alleles was difficult when HLA alleles, especially DR and DQ, strongly co-occurred. A cluster of highly shared sequence variants was judged likely to represent a technical artifact of the sequencing pipeline. Correlated functional status among segregating V segments might be attributable to linkage disequilibrium, but an unknown experimental factor could not be ruled out. Compared with equally common non-associated chains, HLA-associated TCR beta chains in a later analysis were more clonally expanded and had lower generation probabilities. In a later genetic analysis, a missense DCLRE1C variant was associated with V-gene and J-gene trimming of TCR beta chains, and the association was replicated in an independent cohort. In a later genetic analysis, fewer N-insertions in productive TCRs were reported among donors in an Asian-associated ancestry cluster than the approximately 670-donor mean. Three of the identified cytomegalovirus-associated TCR beta chains were confirmed in vitro to be specific for cytomegalovirus antigens. For the cohort, immune exposure information was limited to CMV serostatus.

The protocol used for the library was the immunoSEQ multiplex PCR assay. For the multiplex PCR, a mixture combining 60 forward primers for TCR Vbeta segments and 13 reverse primers for TCR Jbeta segments was used. The CDR3 region of rearranged TCR beta genes was amplified from genomic DNA with a multiplex PCR assay. The amplified TCR beta libraries were sequenced on the Illumina HiSeq System as 87-base-pair reads. The paper's data handling went like this. Across the 600 to 700 repertoires, a later analysis counted 60 million to 90 million unique TCR beta chains, about 10 million of which were shared by at least two donors. Raw reads were error-corrected and collapsed into unique sequences by a nearest-neighbor algorithm in which closely related sequences were merged to remove PCR and sequencing errors. CDR3 sequences were aligned to IMGT reference sequences to assign V, D and J gene segments. Each retained sequence needed at least a six-nucleotide match to both a V gene segment and a J gene segment. Rearrangements were called productive when the CDR3 lacked stop codons and stayed in frame with V and J; all others were non-productive. CDR3 was defined according to IMGT convention as the region running from the second conserved V-encoded cysteine to the conserved J-encoded phenylalanine. The earlier analysis of about 620 of the donors excluded sequences that lacked an unambiguous match to a single V gene segment. In an earlier analysis of 450 to 700 of the donors, V segments were called functional above 56.7% productive rearrangements and were called segregating when the between-donor standard deviation exceeded 5%. A statistical classification framework was built for diagnosing cytomegalovirus status from the catalog of TCR beta chain sequences. In a later analysis, V and J genes were assigned by comparing TCR nucleotide sequences against IMGT/GENE-DB human TR gene sequences. Using the TCRdist pipeline, a later analysis assigned CDR3 sequences along with most-parsimonious VDJ recombination scenarios. In a later analysis, every TCR beta chain was defined by the combination of its CDR3 amino acid sequence and its V-gene family, and reads without a unique V-gene family were dropped. As a way to deal with suspected cross-contamination and a sequencing artifact, a later analysis dropped approximately 570 nucleotide sequences that were highly shared and had low generation probability. In a later analysis, a clonal expansion index was calculated for each public chain from normalized within-repertoire ranks of inferred template counts. Generation probabilities in a later analysis came from a VDJ recombination model fitted to out-of-frame rearrangements, and those results were checked against IGoR. Hypergeometric tests were used in a later analysis to score TCR-TCR, TCR-HLA and TCR-CMV co-occurrence, with a repertoire-size bias correction applied to the TCR pairs. False discovery rates were estimated in a later analysis by permuting HLA or CMV assignments 20 times. A later analysis grouped co-occurring TCRs with DBSCAN, adding TCRdist sequence similarity when clustering within HLA-allele-positive subsets. Repertoires with fewer than 30,000 or more than 120,000 public chains were left out of co-occurrence clustering, as were a few repertoires with anomalous nucleotide sharing. The table comes from immuneACCESS by way of TCRdb, which keeps in-frame sequences with V and J called. Part of the clones is missing from these tables; in studies checked, under half for an unresolved V gene and the rest for unknown reasons. V and J calls and clone size are as listed in that table; D and trimming were resolved from the DNA. This sample is represented by over 150,000 clones; about 80% of them were singletons. Together, the top ten hold around 3.4% of the sample.

Turning to this clone: The antigen it recognizes is unknown. No base quality information exists; no much larger clone differs at one position.

In total, approximately 690 healthy bone marrow donors made up the cohort. At the time of sampling, every cohort member was nominally healthy, though immune exposures that went unrecorded were likely present. The donor was CMV seropositive and was included in the group of approximately 300 seropositive cohort members. A peripheral blood sample was collected from each donor, and TCR beta sequencing was performed on peripheral blood mononuclear cells. The Qiagen DNeasy Blood Extraction Kit was used to extract genomic DNA from the blood cell samples. Sequencing was done on a sample of PBMCs. The clonotype comes from a woman aged 60-70 years in good health and CMV-seropositive.

The bases read TGTGCCAGCAGTTCTTACTACGAGCAGTACTTC. The resulting protein is CASSSYYEQYF. The rearrangement combines TRBV28 with TRBJ2-7; a confident D gene designation cannot be given. Between the V and J ends, shortened by 4 bases and 3 bases respectively, the junction contains 4 bases. The CDR3 numbers 11 residues from cysteine through phenylalanine. The retained sequence is limited to the CDR3, 33 bases, with the frame set at the first base. For CDR1 and CDR2, the germline V gene lists MDHEN and SYDVKM.